This TCR beta chain comes out of a study of cytomegalovirus exposure and HLA in healthy donors. Study-wide context: Of some 400 genotyped donors, about 81% clustered with self-reported Caucasian donors. General study findings and limits: Later analysis identified a missense DCLRE1C variant that was linked to TCR beta V- and J-gene trimming.

The PCR had 60 Vbeta and 13 Jbeta primers. Sequencing was performed with immunoSEQ multiplex PCR; in TCRdb, only in-frame clones are kept and a portion is missing. Of 150,000 to 200,000 clones listed, approximately 84% are singletons. For this clone: Its antigen is still unknown.

As for the donors, each was a healthy bone marrow donor. The sequence was obtained from a woman aged 45-65 years in good health and CMV-seropositive. Sequencing used PBMCs.

The CDR3 nucleotides read TGTGCCAGCAGTTTAATCTGGGAGCGGGTCACAGATACGCAGTATTTT. Amino acids: CASSLIWERVTDTQYF. The chain joins TRBV28 to TRBJ2-3; TRBD2 might be the D (6 bases). CDR1 and CDR2 from the germline V gene are MDHEN and SYDVKM. Trimming removed 2 bases from V and 2 bases from J, with 14 bases in between. CDR3 length equals 16 residues.